This T cell receptor (beta chain) appears in the sequencing data of a study of persistence of HIV-infected CD4 T cells. This clone was seen more than once but under ten times. Its target is unknown. Trimming cost V 0 bases and J 0 bases, with 5 bases left between them. Looked up from germline, CDR1 is ENHRY and CDR2 is SYGVKD. The CDR3 sequence is 15 residues long. This was the immunoSEQ version 4 assay in survey mode. Sequencing used immunoSEQ multiplex PCR; TCRdb keeps in-frame clones, though not all of them. The table records over 60,000 clones, more than 70% of them present only once. Overlapping HIV-1 Gag 15-mer peptides at roughly 1 ug per peptide per mL were used. CD40L/CD69 double-negative CD45RO-high memory CD4+ T cells were collected.

The receptor comes from an adult man with HIV who was CMV-seropositive. The sequencing here drew on CD4+ T cells sorted from PBMCs after roughly 20-hour stimulation, taken from a patient who received antiretroviral therapy. The rearrangement links TRBV10-3 to TRBJ2-2, with D uncertain. CDR3 nucleotide sequence: TGTGCCATCAGTGAGTCGGGGACGAACACCGGGGAGCTGTTTTTT. Protein product: CAISESGTNTGELFF.